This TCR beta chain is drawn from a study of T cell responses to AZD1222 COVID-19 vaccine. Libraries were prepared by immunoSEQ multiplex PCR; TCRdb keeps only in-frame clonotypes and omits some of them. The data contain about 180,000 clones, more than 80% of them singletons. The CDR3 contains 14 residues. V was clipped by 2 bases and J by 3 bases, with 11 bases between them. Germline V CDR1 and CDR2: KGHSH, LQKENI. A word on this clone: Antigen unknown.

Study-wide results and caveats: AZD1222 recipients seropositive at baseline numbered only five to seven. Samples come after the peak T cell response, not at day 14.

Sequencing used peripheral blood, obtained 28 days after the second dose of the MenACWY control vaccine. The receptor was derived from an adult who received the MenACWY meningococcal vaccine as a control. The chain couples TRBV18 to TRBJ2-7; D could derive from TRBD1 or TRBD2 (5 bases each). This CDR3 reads CASSPGTLDYEQYF. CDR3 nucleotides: TGTGCCAGCTCACCAGGGACGTTGGACTACGAGCAGTACTTC.